One sample yielded the 17 T cell receptor beta chains listed below, sequenced in a study of response to subunit inactivated influenza vaccine. TCRdb re-called the RT-PCR reads through MiXCR, storing one row per CDR3 protein. The sample includes approximately 680,000 distinct CDR3 sequences, around a sixth seen only once; the top ten take around 10%. This material consisted of PBMCs from blood, taken 11 to 12 days after vaccination. Source of these receptors: a man aged 45 to 65 who received an inactivated influenza vaccine.

The rearrangement uses TRBV7-7 and TRBJ2-3, with 11 bases identical to TRBD2. V lost 5 bases, J lost 4 bases, and 5 bases stayed unmatched. The CDR3 runs to 15 residues. Germline V gene sequence: CDR1 SSHAT, CDR2 FNYEAQ (reference sequence). CDR3 DNA: TGTGCCAGCAGCAAGACTAGCGGGATAGCAGATACGCAGTATTTT. It codes for CASSKTSGIADTQYF. The full variable domain, completed using reference TRBV7-7 and TRBJ2-3, is GAGVSQSPRYKVTKRGQDVTLRCDPISSHATLYWYQQALGQGPEFLTYFNYEAQPDKSGLPSDRFSAERPEGSISTLTIQRTEQRDSAMYRCASSKTSGIADTQYFGPGTRLTVL.

V usage is TRBV14 and J usage is TRBJ1-5, with TRBD1 matching 9 bases. With 3 bases clipped from V and 2 bases from J, the junction kept 11 bases outside the gene matches. This CDR3 comprises 18 residues. Germline assignment: CDR1 SGHDN and CDR2 FVKESK. This CDR3 reads CASSHPKAGQGCNQPQHF. CDR3 nucleotides: TGTGCCAGCAGCCACCCCAAGGCGGGACAGGGCTGCAATCAGCCCCAGCATTTT.

This chain links TRBV6-2 or TRBV6-3 with TRBJ2-1; TRBD2 matches at 7 bases. V shed 2 bases, J shed 5 bases, and the junction held 9 bases outside the gene matches. The CDR3 is made up of 16 amino acids. Germline lookup yields CDR1 MNHEY and CDR2 SVGEGT. CDR3 coding DNA: TGTGCCAGCAGTTACCGGGACTACCTGGGGAACAATGAGCAGTTCTTC. The encoded protein is CASSYRDYLGNNEQFF.

In its sample, this clonotype was seen many times. The chain combines TRBV7-2 with TRBJ1-6, with a possible D match to TRBD1 (6 bases). Germline assignment: CDR1 SGHTA and CDR2 FQGNSA. Trimming pared 5 bases from V and 3 bases from J, leaving 11 bases between. The CDR3 is 15 residues long. The CDR3 DNA follows: TGTGCCAGCAGCGTTGGACAGATCTATAATTCACCCCTCCACTTT. This sequence encodes CASSVGQIYNSPLHF.

The chain links TRBV7-3 to TRBJ2-1; a weak D match, TRBD1 (5 bases). The V gene lost 0 bases and the J gene lost 5 bases, with 8 bases spanning the gap. The CDR3 is made up of 14 amino acids. CDR1 is SGHTA, CDR2 FQGTGA, per germline. CDR3 in amino acids: CASSLTRGNNEQFF. The CDR3 nucleotides are TGTGCCAGCAGCTTAACAAGGGGAAACAATGAGCAGTTCTTC.

The V and J genes are TRBV5-1 and TRBJ1-1; 9 bases are shared with TRBD1. The germline CDR1 and CDR2 sequences are SGHRS and YFSETQ. The CDR3 covers 18 residues. The junction had 14 bases not matched to a gene; V was cut back by 3 bases and J by 2 bases. The CDR3 region is CASSYLGDRERKNTEAFF. The CDR3 DNA follows: TGCGCCAGCAGCTACCTCGGGGACAGGGAGCGGAAAAACACTGAAGCTTTCTTT.

The chain has TRBV7-9 and TRBJ2-2; maybe TRBD2 (6 bases). This CDR3 is built from 14 residues. The germline V gene has CDR1 SEHNR and CDR2 FQNEAQ (reference sequence). Trimming took 7 bases from V and 2 from J, leaving 11 bases between them. The chain's CDR3 is CASNRDFNTGELFF. CDR3 nucleotides: TGTGCCAGCAACCGGGACTTCAACACCGGGGAGCTGTTTTTT.

CDR3 in DNA: TGCAGTGCCCGGAACGGACAGGGGGAAAATCAGCCCCAGCATTTT. The encoded protein is CSARNGQGENQPQHF. The rearrangement links TRBV20-1 to TRBJ1-5; TRBD1 matches at 10 bases. V shed 6 bases, J shed 4 bases, and the junction held 9 bases outside the gene matches. Germline loops: CDR1 DFQATT, CDR2 SNEGSKA (reference sequence). The CDR3 is made up of 15 amino acids.

This clonotype was seen more than once but under ten times. The chain recombines TRBV6-5 with TRBJ2-3, with 8 bases lining up with TRBD1. The CDR3 consists of 17 residues. Germline values: CDR1 MNHEY, CDR2 SVGAGI. V shed 2 bases and J 6 bases; nucleotides not matched to a gene: 13. CDR3 sequence (DNA): TGTGCCAGCAGTTACGAGACAGGGGAAGGATTCAGGGATACGCAGTATTTT. Translating it yields CASSYETGEGFRDTQYF.

This chain links TRBV30 with TRBJ1-5; D perhaps matches TRBD1 (5 bases). CDR1 and CDR2 from the germline V gene are GTSNPN and SVGIG (reference sequence). V shed 4 bases and J shed 3 bases, with 10 bases lying between them. The CDR3 has 13 residues. The CDR3 loop reads CAWTGPANQPQHF. The CDR3 DNA reads TGTGCCTGGACAGGGCCTGCCAATCAGCCCCAGCATTTT.

This clonotype was picked up a small number of times. The chain couples TRBV6-5 to TRBJ1-4; no clear D gene. V lost 3 bases to trimming and J lost 7 bases, with 15 bases between them. CDR1 and CDR2 from the germline V gene are MNHEY and SVGAGI. The CDR3 runs to 15 residues. CDR3 DNA sequence: TGTGCCAGCAGTTATGCTTATCCCTCGCTTGAAAAACTGTTTTTT. This translates into CASSYAYPSLEKLFF.

Written as DNA, the CDR3 is TGTGCCAGCAGCTTAGGGCGGGGAGGCTACACCTTC. Amino acids: CASSLGRGGYTF. The chain recombines TRBV11-2 with TRBJ1-2; no clear D gene. Trimming pared 1 base from V and 8 bases from J, leaving 8 bases between. CDR3 size: 12 residues. Germline CDR1 and CDR2: SGHAT and FQNNGV.

The chain joins TRBV12-3 or TRBV12-4 to TRBJ1-6; D gene uncertain. The length of the CDR3 is 15 residues. The ends were cut back, 1 base at V and 7 bases at J, with 11 bases in the middle. The chain's CDR3 is CASSLEPEGNSPLHF. CDR3 sequence (DNA): TGTGCCAGCAGTTTAGAGCCTGAAGGGAATTCACCCCTCCACTTT.

CDR3 protein: CATSERTGGGDTDTQYF. The CDR3 region has the DNA TGTGCCACCAGTGAAAGAACAGGGGGGGGAGACACAGATACGCAGTATTTT. The chain uses TRBV24-1 and TRBJ2-3, with a weak D call TRBD1 (8 bases). The CDR3 is 17 amino acids. Trimming removed 4 bases at V and 2 bases at J, with 18 bases between. Germline CDR1 and CDR2: KGHDR and SFDVKD.

The chain employs TRBV7-8 and TRBJ1-1; 7 bases are shared with TRBD1. The junction had 7 bases not matched to a gene; V was cut back by 5 bases and J by 1 base. Germline V CDR1 and CDR2: SGHVS, FQNEAQ. The CDR3 covers 15 residues. The CDR3 DNA sequence: TGTGCCAGCAGCCTAATGGGACAGAGGAACACTGAAGCTTTCTTT. As protein: CASSLMGQRNTEAFF.

CDR3 sequence: CASSPPGTVQSGYTF. CDR3 DNA sequence: TGTGCCAGCTCACCACCCGGGACAGTTCAAAGTGGCTACACCTTC. V is TRBV18 and J is TRBJ1-2; TRBD1 aligns across 7 bases. Unmatched junction bases numbered 8, after V lost 0 bases and J lost 7 bases. Germline V gene data show CDR1 as KGHSH and CDR2 as LQKENI. This CDR3 is built from 15 residues.

Only a few counts were recorded for this clonotype. The J gene is TRBJ1-1, the V gene TRBV18; D not certain. Trimming removed 3 bases from V and 6 bases from J, with 8 bases in between. This CDR3 contains 12 residues. Germline lookup yields CDR1 KGHSH and CDR2 LQKENI. The CDR3 DNA sequence: TGTGCCAGCTCACCGAGCTACGCTGAAGCTTTCTTT. It yields the protein CASSPSYAEAFF.